The sequence of this T cell receptor beta chain was determined in a study of blood T cell repertoires in COVID-19. Sequencing was performed with immunoSEQ multiplex PCR; in TCRdb, only in-frame clones are kept and a portion is missing. The sample yields roughly 200,000 clones, over 70% seen once. Germline-derived CDR1 and CDR2 are KGHSH and LQKENI. Trimming cost V 5 bases and J 8 bases; bases outside gene matches: 5. The CDR3 sequence is 15 residues long. The chain recombines TRBV18 with TRBJ1-6, with 11 bases identical to TRBD1. What was sequenced was peripheral blood. This clonotype was obtained from a woman older than 75 with acute or convalescent COVID-19. The CDR3 DNA is TGTGCCAGCTCAACGGGGACAGGGGGGGATTCACCCCTCCACTTT. It specifies CASSTGTGGDSPLHF.